Listed below are T cell receptor beta chains from one sample, sequenced in a study of shared clonotypes between healthy human individuals. TCRdb's table, derived via immunoSEQ multiplex PCR, lists solely in-frame clones and lacks some. The repertoire holds about 530,000 clones, with about 96% as singletons. Material for sequencing was naive CD4+ T cells sorted from blood. The origin of the receptors is a woman aged 30 to 39 in good health. Each CDR3 is given with its conserved first and last residue. D genes are given only for firm matches. Clone size is not always given. Where it is, it says once, few, many or a class for expanded clones.

TRBJ1-6 | - | TRBV27 | once | TGTGCCAGCAGTTTAGCATACAGGGATTCACCCCTCCACTTT | CASSLAYRDSPLHF
TRBJ2-1 | TRBD2 | TRBV27 | - | TGTGCCAGCAGTCGACTAGCGGGAAACTATGAGCAGTTCTTC | CASSRLAGNYEQFF
TRBJ2-7 | TRBD1 | TRBV6-6 | - | TGTGCCAGCAGTTCCACGGGACAGCACTACGAGCAGTACTTC | CASSSTGQHYEQYF
TRBJ2-7 | - | TRBV28 | - | TGTGCCAGCAGTTTGCGGCAGGGCTACGAGCAGTACTTC | CASSLRQGYEQYF
TRBJ1-5 | - | TRBV6-5 | - | TGTGCCAGCAGTTACTCTCGGACGGGCAATCAGCCCCAGCATTTT | CASSYSRTGNQPQHF
TRBJ2-5 | - | TRBV5-4 | - | TGTGCCAGCAGCTTGAGGCAGGGAAAGCAAGAGACCCAGTACTTC | CASSLRQGKQETQYF
TRBJ2-7 | - | TRBV2 | - | TGTGCCAGCAGTGAGGAAAGGGCTACCTACGAGCAGTACTTC | CASSEERATYEQYF
TRBJ2-1 | - | TRBV18 | - | TGTGCCAGCTCACCTCCGACAGCAGGGGAAAGAATGATACGATACAATGAGCAGTTCTTC | CASSPPTAGERMIRYNEQFF
TRBJ1-3 | - | TRBV6-1 | once | TGTGCCAGCATAGAGGGTTCTGGAAACACCATATATTTT | CASIEGSGNTIYF
TRBJ1-6 | - | TRBV5-1 | - | TGCGCCAGCAGCATGGGGAGCTCACCCCTCCACTTT | CASSMGSSPLHF
TRBJ2-4 | TRBD2 | TRBV5-1 | - | TGCGCCAGCAGCTCAAGCGGGAGTTGGGGGGCCATTCAGTACTTC | CASSSSGSWGAIQYF
TRBJ1-2 | TRBD1 | TRBV19 | - | TGTGCCAGTAGCCCAGGGGGCGAAAGTGGCTACACCTTC | CASSPGGESGYTF
TRBJ2-7 | TRBD1 | TRBV5-4 | - | TGTGCCAGCAGCTTGGGGGGACAGGGGGCCTACGAGCAGTACTTC | CASSLGGQGAYEQYF
TRBJ2-7 | TRBD2 | TRBV7-9 | few | TGTGCCAGCAGCCTTCGACTAGCGGGAGACGAGCAGTACTTC | CASSLRLAGDEQYF
TRBJ1-5 | - | TRBV5-4 | - | TGTGCCAGCAGCTTCCAGGCCCCTGGGAGCAATCAGCCCCAGCATTTT | CASSFQAPGSNQPQHF
TRBJ2-2 | - | TRBV6-1 | - | TGTGCCAGCAAGGGGTCACAGAACACCGGGGAGCTGTTTTTT | CASKGSQNTGELFF
TRBJ2-7 | - | TRBV7-9 | - | TGTGCCAGCAGCTTATCAGGGATCTACGAGCAGTACTTC | CASSLSGIYEQYF
TRBJ2-1 | TRBD2 | TRBV28 | - | TGTGCCAGCAGAGATAGCGGGAGGGCCAGAAATGAGCAGTTCTTC | CASRDSGRARNEQFF
TRBJ1-4 | TRBD1 | TRBV7-8 | - | TGTGCCAGCAGCCAACCGGGACAGGATCAAAATGAAAAACTGTTTTTT | CASSQPGQDQNEKLFF
TRBJ2-2 | TRBD2 | TRBV5-4 | - | TGTGCCAGCAGCCCACTAGCGGGTGGCACCGGGGAGCTGTTTTTT | CASSPLAGGTGELFF
TRBJ2-1 | TRBD1 | TRBV27 | - | TGTGCCAGCAGCCCCAACAGGGGGGTCAATGAGCAGTTCTTC | CASSPNRGVNEQFF
TRBJ2-7 | TRBD2 | TRBV6-5 | once | TGTGCCAGCACCTGGACTAGCGGGAGCTACGAGCAGTACTTC | CASTWTSGSYEQYF
TRBJ2-5 | TRBD2 | TRBV4-2 | - | TGTGCCAGCAGCCCGCGGAGCGGGAGGGGGATTGAGACCCAGTACTTC | CASSPRSGRGIETQYF
TRBJ2-5 | - | TRBV27 | - | TGTGCCAGCAGTAGGCCAGGCCTCCAAGAGACCCAGTACTTC | CASSRPGLQETQYF
TRBJ1-5 | - | TRBV30 | - | TGTGCCTGGAGTGTACGGGACAATCAGCCCCAGCATTTT | CAWSVRDNQPQHF
TRBJ2-1 | - | TRBV2 | - | TGTGCCAGCAGTCCGGGAGTCTACAATGAGCAGTTCTTC | CASSPGVYNEQFF
TRBJ2-1 | - | TRBV27 | - | TGTGCCTCCGGGGGGCTAGCGGTTGGGGATGAGCAGTTCTTC | CASGGLAVGDEQFF
TRBJ2-5 | - | TRBV29-1 | - | TGCAGCGCCCGACGGCGGGAACGGCAGTTTAGAGAGACCCAGTACTTC | CSARRRERQFRETQYF
TRBJ1-2 | - | TRBV6-1 | - | TGTGCCAGTTCCCCCAGGGGAACCTATGGCTACACCTTC | CASSPRGTYGYTF
TRBJ2-7 | TRBD2 | TRBV6-6 | once | TGTGCCAGCAGGGAACTAGCGGGAGGGCCCTACGAGCAGTACTTC | CASRELAGGPYEQYF
TRBJ1-5 | - | TRBV18 | - | TGTGCCAGCTCACCAGGGAGAAGCAATCAGCCCCAGCATTTT | CASSPGRSNQPQHF
TRBJ2-5 | TRBD2 | TRBV9 | - | TGTGCCAGCAGCGTAGGAAGCGGGAGTTGGGTAGAGACCCAGTACTTC | CASSVGSGSWVETQYF
TRBJ1-5 | TRBD1 | TRBV27 | - | TGTGCCAGCAGTTTATCGAGATTAGCGGGGGACAGGGACAGCAATCAGCCCCAGCATTTT | CASSLSRLAGDRDSNQPQHF
TRBJ2-1 | - | TRBV20-1 | - | TGCAGTGCCCAACAAAATGAGCAGTTCTTC | CSAQQNEQFF
TRBJ2-1 | - | TRBV18 | - | TGTGCCAGCTCGTCCGGGAGTTTGTACAATGAGCAGTTCTTC | CASSSGSLYNEQFF
TRBJ2-1 | TRBD2 | TRBV11-2 | - | TGTGCCAGCAGCTTACGGCTAGCGGGAGTTGGGGAGCAGTTCTTC | CASSLRLAGVGEQFF
TRBJ2-7 | TRBD1 | TRBV18 | - | TGTGCCAGCTCCGCCCCGGGACAGGGGACCTACGAGCAGTACTTC | CASSAPGQGTYEQYF
TRBJ1-4 | - | TRBV9 | - | TGTGCCAGCAGCGTAAGCGATCGGGGTACTAATGAAAAACTGTTTTTT | CASSVSDRGTNEKLFF
TRBJ1-2 | - | TRBV7-2 | - | TGTGCCAGCAGCCCTGGGGACCGTCCTAACTATGGCTACACCTTC | CASSPGDRPNYGYTF
TRBJ1-2 | - | TRBV10-1 | - | TGCGCCAGCATTAACCTGACAGAGAAGTATGGCTACACCTTC | CASINLTEKYGYTF
TRBJ2-7 | - | TRBV5-4 | once | TGTGCCAGCAGCTCCGAAGCAGGTAGGAGTCACTACGAGCAGTACTTC | CASSSEAGRSHYEQYF